The rows below give T cell receptor beta chains drawn from one sample of a study of metastatic and nonmetastatic thyroid tumors. TCRdb reassembled clones from the PCR reads with MiXCR. This sample has about 27,000 clones; around a sixth occur once, and the top ten carry 6% to 7%. The sample was blood. Every receptor here comes from a male donor with papillary thyroid cancer or a benign thyroid nodule (not recorded which). Some clones in this sample may be carry-over from other donors' samples. The CDR3 runs from the conserved cysteine through the conserved F or W. The order of the fields is D gene, clone size, J gene, V gene, CDR3 protein, CDR3 DNA. D genes are given only for firm matches. Clone size is shown for a subset of rows, as once, few, many or a class of expanded clone.

D gene: TRBD2
clone size: many
J gene: TRBJ2-7
V gene: TRBV6-5
CDR3 protein: CASSYGGSGTYEQYF
CDR3 DNA: TGTGCCAGCAGTTACGGGGGTAGCGGGACCTACGAGCAGTACTTC

D gene: .
clone size: many
J gene: TRBJ2-1
V gene: TRBV9
CDR3 protein: CASSVAPLTEQQFF
CDR3 DNA: TGTGCCAGCAGCGTAGCCCCCCTAACCGAACAGCAGTTCTTC

D gene: .
clone size: many
J gene: TRBJ2-7
V gene: TRBV5-4
CDR3 protein: CASSLGQGREQYF
CDR3 DNA: TGTGCCAGCAGCTTGGGGCAGGGACGGGAGCAGTACTTC

D gene: .
clone size: .
J gene: TRBJ2-1
V gene: TRBV28
CDR3 protein: CAGRGWEAGDERFF
CDR3 DNA: TGTGCCGGCAGAGGATGGGAGGCTGGAGATGAGCGGTTCTTC

D gene: TRBD1
clone size: many
J gene: TRBJ1-5
V gene: TRBV7-6
CDR3 protein: CASSFGQGPNQPQHF
CDR3 DNA: TGTGCCAGCAGCTTTGGACAGGGCCCTAATCAGCCCCAGCATTTT

D gene: .
clone size: many
J gene: TRBJ1-1
V gene: TRBV19
CDR3 protein: CASSIKSTEAFF
CDR3 DNA: TGTGCCAGTAGTATTAAAAGTACTGAAGCTTTCTTT

D gene: TRBD2
clone size: medium-sized
J gene: TRBJ2-7
V gene: TRBV6-1
CDR3 protein: CASRGGTYEQYF
CDR3 DNA: TGTGCCAGCAGGGGGGGGACCTACGAGCAGTACTTC

D gene: TRBD2
clone size: medium-sized
J gene: TRBJ2-1
V gene: TRBV6-1
CDR3 protein: CASSAIAGSSYNEQFF
CDR3 DNA: TGTGCCAGCAGTGCTATAGCGGGGAGCTCCTACAATGAGCAGTTCTTC

D gene: .
clone size: many
J gene: TRBJ2-6
V gene: TRBV7-3
CDR3 protein: CASSLSGGANVLTF
CDR3 DNA: TGTGCCAGCAGCTTAAGTGGTGGGGCCAACGTCCTGACTTTC

D gene: TRBD2
clone size: .
J gene: TRBJ2-7
V gene: TRBV20-1
CDR3 protein: CSATPSGRAYEQYF
CDR3 DNA: TGCAGTGCAACCCCTAGCGGGAGGGCGTACGAGCAGTACTTC

D gene: .
clone size: many
J gene: TRBJ2-7
V gene: TRBV12-5
CDR3 protein: CASGLLTGTFLPPLTNHEQYF
CDR3 DNA: TGTGCTAGTGGTTTGCTAACAGGGACATTTCTTCCACCACTAACTAACCACGAGCAGTACTTC

D gene: .
clone size: many
J gene: TRBJ2-7
V gene: TRBV7-2
CDR3 protein: CASSLASLSYEQYF
CDR3 DNA: TGTGCCAGCAGCTTAGCTTCGTTATCCTACGAGCAGTACTTC

D gene: .
clone size: .
J gene: TRBJ1-1
V gene: TRBV4-2
CDR3 protein: CASSQAAFGGDTEAFF
CDR3 DNA: TGTGCCAGCAGCCAAGCGGCTTTCGGGGGTGACACTGAAGCTTTCTTT

D gene: TRBD1
clone size: many
J gene: TRBJ1-1
V gene: TRBV3-1
CDR3 protein: CASSLGQGGNTEAFF
CDR3 DNA: TGTGCCAGCAGCCTCGGACAGGGAGGAAACACTGAAGCTTTCTTT

D gene: .
clone size: many
J gene: TRBJ2-5
V gene: TRBV9
CDR3 protein: CASSVEGSQETQYF
CDR3 DNA: TGTGCCAGCAGCGTAGAGGGCAGCCAAGAGACCCAGTACTTC

D gene: .
clone size: many
J gene: TRBJ1-6
V gene: TRBV4-2
CDR3 protein: CASSPAGTRGSISPLHF
CDR3 DNA: TGTGCCAGCAGCCCCGCGGGTACGAGGGGTAGTATTTCACCCCTCCACTTT

D gene: TRBD1
clone size: many
J gene: TRBJ2-1
V gene: TRBV5-4
CDR3 protein: CASSRGQDNEQFF
CDR3 DNA: TGTGCCAGCAGCCGGGGACAGGACAATGAGCAGTTCTTC

D gene: TRBD1
clone size: few
J gene: TRBJ2-7
V gene: TRBV11-1
CDR3 protein: CASSFTRQGGTEQYF
CDR3 DNA: TGTGCCAGCAGCTTCACTAGACAGGGGGGTACCGAGCAGTACTTC

D gene: TRBD1
clone size: .
J gene: TRBJ2-7
V gene: TRBV6-1
CDR3 protein: CASIINRGSYEQYF
CDR3 DNA: TGTGCCAGCATTATAAACAGGGGCTCCTACGAGCAGTACTTC

D gene: .
clone size: many
J gene: TRBJ2-1
V gene: TRBV10-2
CDR3 protein: CASSRFHNEQFF
CDR3 DNA: TGCGCCAGCAGTAGATTCCACAATGAGCAGTTCTTC

D gene: .
clone size: many
J gene: TRBJ2-7
V gene: TRBV6-2/TRBV6-3
CDR3 protein: CASSPRRKVPYEQYF
CDR3 DNA: TGTGCCAGCAGTCCTCGGAGGAAGGTGCCCTACGAGCAGTACTTC

D gene: .
clone size: medium-sized
J gene: TRBJ1-1
V gene: TRBV6-1
CDR3 protein: CASSEEGLTGNTEAFF
CDR3 DNA: TGTGCCAGCAGTGAAGAGGGACTAACAGGGAACACTGAAGCTTTCTTT

D gene: .
clone size: many
J gene: TRBJ2-7
V gene: TRBV7-2
CDR3 protein: CASSLRDLGLQEQYF
CDR3 DNA: TGTGCCAGCAGCTTAAGGGATTTGGGCCTACAAGAGCAGTACTTC

D gene: TRBD1
clone size: .
J gene: TRBJ2-7
V gene: TRBV12-3/TRBV12-4
CDR3 protein: CASSYRGLEQYF
CDR3 DNA: TGTGCCAGCAGTTACAGGGGGCTTGAGCAGTACTTC

D gene: TRBD2
clone size: many
J gene: TRBJ2-1
V gene: TRBV28
CDR3 protein: CASSSSGRAYEQFF
CDR3 DNA: TGTGCCAGCAGCTCTAGCGGGAGGGCCTATGAGCAGTTCTTC

D gene: .
clone size: many
J gene: TRBJ2-1
V gene: TRBV3-1
CDR3 protein: CASSQVGVWYNEQFF
CDR3 DNA: TGTGCCAGCAGCCAAGTGGGAGTTTGGTACAATGAGCAGTTCTTC

D gene: .
clone size: many
J gene: TRBJ1-6
V gene: TRBV6-4
CDR3 protein: CASSKDGENSPLHF
CDR3 DNA: TGTGCCAGCAGTAAGGACGGGGAGAATTCACCCCTCCACTTT

D gene: .
clone size: .
J gene: TRBJ2-1
V gene: TRBV24-1
CDR3 protein: CATSGTSLSDEQFF
CDR3 DNA: TGTGCCACCAGTGGAACCTCGCTAAGCGATGAGCAGTTCTTC

D gene: TRBD2
clone size: many
J gene: TRBJ2-1
V gene: TRBV27
CDR3 protein: CASSAGTSGYNEQFF
CDR3 DNA: TGTGCCAGCAGTGCCGGGACTAGCGGATACAATGAGCAGTTCTTC

D gene: .
clone size: many
J gene: TRBJ2-7
V gene: TRBV5-1
CDR3 protein: CASSLRRTSGYEQYF
CDR3 DNA: TGCGCCAGCAGCCTCCGCCGCACCAGCGGCTACGAGCAGTACTTC

D gene: .
clone size: few
J gene: TRBJ1-2
V gene: TRBV2
CDR3 protein: CSSTSGEGDYGYTF
CDR3 DNA: TGTTCCAGCACCAGTGGTGAGGGTGACTATGGCTACACCTTC

D gene: .
clone size: many
J gene: TRBJ2-5
V gene: TRBV11-2
CDR3 protein: CASSLDSTQYF
CDR3 DNA: TGTGCCAGCAGCTTAGACTCTACCCAGTACTTC

D gene: TRBD2
clone size: many
J gene: TRBJ2-1
V gene: TRBV27
CDR3 protein: CASSPYLAGMNEQFF
CDR3 DNA: TGTGCCAGCAGTCCCTACCTAGCGGGAATGAATGAGCAGTTCTTC

D gene: .
clone size: medium-sized
J gene: TRBJ2-1
V gene: TRBV20-1
CDR3 protein: CSARDTTASSYNEQFF
CDR3 DNA: TGCAGTGCTAGAGATACGACGGCTAGCTCCTACAATGAGCAGTTCTTC

D gene: TRBD2
clone size: .
J gene: TRBJ2-3
V gene: TRBV30
CDR3 protein: CAWGVGLPTDTQYF
CDR3 DNA: TGTGCCTGGGGTGTGGGACTACCAACAGATACGCAGTATTTT

D gene: TRBD2
clone size: many
J gene: TRBJ2-7
V gene: TRBV5-6
CDR3 protein: CASSVRVAGAISYEQYF
CDR3 DNA: TGTGCCAGCAGCGTGAGGGTAGCGGGAGCGATTTCCTACGAGCAGTACTTC

D gene: .
clone size: medium-sized
J gene: TRBJ1-1
V gene: TRBV19
CDR3 protein: CASRKGRNTEAFF
CDR3 DNA: TGTGCCAGTAGGAAGGGGAGAAACACTGAAGCTTTCTTT

D gene: .
clone size: many
J gene: TRBJ1-5
V gene: TRBV12-3/TRBV12-4
CDR3 protein: CASSAGGVHQPQHF
CDR3 DNA: TGTGCCAGCAGTGCCGGTGGGGTTCATCAGCCCCAGCATTTT

D gene: .
clone size: many
J gene: TRBJ2-3
V gene: TRBV7-2
CDR3 protein: CASSTTDTQYF
CDR3 DNA: TGTGCCAGCAGCACCACAGATACGCAGTATTTT

D gene: TRBD1
clone size: many
J gene: TRBJ2-5
V gene: TRBV11-3
CDR3 protein: CATPPGTGLGETQYF
CDR3 DNA: TGTGCCACTCCCCCCGGGACAGGGCTCGGGGAGACCCAGTACTTC

D gene: .
clone size: many
J gene: TRBJ1-2
V gene: TRBV7-2
CDR3 protein: CASSTNYGHYGYTF
CDR3 DNA: TGTGCCAGCAGCACGAACTACGGACACTATGGCTACACCTTC

D gene: .
clone size: medium-sized
J gene: TRBJ2-1
V gene: TRBV2
CDR3 protein: CASSEGLGDEQFF
CDR3 DNA: TGTGCCAGCAGTGAAGGTTTGGGGGATGAGCAGTTCTTC

D gene: .
clone size: many
J gene: TRBJ1-2
V gene: TRBV7-9
CDR3 protein: CASAEGVARYGYTF
CDR3 DNA: TGTGCCAGCGCCGAGGGGGTGGCTCGCTATGGCTACACCTTC

D gene: TRBD1
clone size: many
J gene: TRBJ2-5
V gene: TRBV28
CDR3 protein: CASSLRTGGAETQYF
CDR3 DNA: TGTGCCAGCAGTTTGCGGACAGGGGGCGCGGAGACCCAGTACTTC

D gene: TRBD2
clone size: many
J gene: TRBJ2-7
V gene: TRBV6-1
CDR3 protein: CASSPSDLRERGEQYF
CDR3 DNA: TGTGCCAGCAGTCCCTCCGATCTGCGGGAGAGAGGCGAGCAGTACTTC

D gene: .
clone size: many
J gene: TRBJ1-5
V gene: TRBV27
CDR3 protein: CASSLRAGINQPQHF
CDR3 DNA: TGTGCCAGCAGTTTACGGGCAGGCATAAATCAGCCCCAGCATTTT

D gene: .
clone size: many
J gene: TRBJ2-7
V gene: TRBV2
CDR3 protein: CASSGEGVLVYEQYF
CDR3 DNA: TGTGCCAGCAGTGGGGAGGGGGTTTTGGTCTACGAGCAGTACTTC